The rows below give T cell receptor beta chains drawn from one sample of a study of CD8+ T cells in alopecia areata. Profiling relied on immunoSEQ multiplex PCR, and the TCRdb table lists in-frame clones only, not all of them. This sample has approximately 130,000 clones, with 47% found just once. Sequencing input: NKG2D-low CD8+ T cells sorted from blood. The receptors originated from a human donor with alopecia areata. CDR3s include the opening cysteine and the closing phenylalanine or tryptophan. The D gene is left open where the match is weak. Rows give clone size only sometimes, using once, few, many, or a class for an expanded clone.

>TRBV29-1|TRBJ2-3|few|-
TGCAGCGTTGGAGGGGGGGTAGATTCAGTAACGCAGTATTTT
CSVGGGVDSVTQYF
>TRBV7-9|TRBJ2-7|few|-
TGTGCCAGCAGCCCGACAGTTTCATACGAGCAGTACTTC
CASSPTVSYEQYF
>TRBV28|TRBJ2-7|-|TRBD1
TGTGCCAGCAGTCCCGGGACAGGGGGATTCTACGAGCAGTACTTC
CASSPGTGGFYEQYF
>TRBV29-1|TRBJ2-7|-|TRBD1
TGCAGCGTTGAGGAGGGCTCGGACAGGGGTTCCGAGCAGTACTTC
CSVEEGSDRGSEQYF
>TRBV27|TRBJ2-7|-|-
TGTGCCAGCAGTTTGGGAGCGGGCCGTGCCTACGAGCAGTACTTC
CASSLGAGRAYEQYF
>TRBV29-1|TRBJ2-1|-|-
TGCAGCGTTGGTGGGAATGAGCAGTTCTTC
CSVGGNEQFF
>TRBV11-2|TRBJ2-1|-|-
TGTGCCAGCAGCTTAGTGGGCGGGCCCAATGAGCAGTTCTTC
CASSLVGGPNEQFF
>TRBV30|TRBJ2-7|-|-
TGTGCCTGGAGTGGTGAGGGAGGAGAGCAGTACTTC
CAWSGEGGEQYF
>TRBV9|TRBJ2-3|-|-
TGTGCCAGCAGCGTAGACGGAGACACAGATACGCAGTATTTT
CASSVDGDTDTQYF
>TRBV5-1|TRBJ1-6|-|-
TGCGCCAGCAGCTCCTGGACAGAAAATTCACCCCTCCACTTT
CASSSWTENSPLHF
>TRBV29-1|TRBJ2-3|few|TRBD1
TGCAGCGTCTTCGCCTCGGGACAGTCCACAGATACGCAGTATTTT
CSVFASGQSTDTQYF
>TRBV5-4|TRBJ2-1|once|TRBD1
TGTGCCAGCAGCTTGCCCACGACAGGGGATAATGAGCAGTTCTTC
CASSLPTTGDNEQFF
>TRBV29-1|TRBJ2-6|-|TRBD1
TGCAGCGCCGGACAGGGTGATATGGGGGCCAACGTCCTGACTTTC
CSAGQGDMGANVLTF
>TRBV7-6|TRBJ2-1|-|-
TGTGCCAGCAGCTTAGTTTCGCAGGGAGATTACAATGAGCAGTTCTTC
CASSLVSQGDYNEQFF
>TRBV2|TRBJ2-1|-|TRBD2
TGTGCCAGCACCCCGATACTAGCGGAGCAGTTCTTC
CASTPILAEQFF
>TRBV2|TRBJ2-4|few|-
TGTGCCAGCAGTGTCTTGGAACAGTACTTC
CASSVLEQYF
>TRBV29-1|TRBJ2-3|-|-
TGCAGCGTTGAAGGGACAGATCCAGATACGCAGTATTTT
CSVEGTDPDTQYF